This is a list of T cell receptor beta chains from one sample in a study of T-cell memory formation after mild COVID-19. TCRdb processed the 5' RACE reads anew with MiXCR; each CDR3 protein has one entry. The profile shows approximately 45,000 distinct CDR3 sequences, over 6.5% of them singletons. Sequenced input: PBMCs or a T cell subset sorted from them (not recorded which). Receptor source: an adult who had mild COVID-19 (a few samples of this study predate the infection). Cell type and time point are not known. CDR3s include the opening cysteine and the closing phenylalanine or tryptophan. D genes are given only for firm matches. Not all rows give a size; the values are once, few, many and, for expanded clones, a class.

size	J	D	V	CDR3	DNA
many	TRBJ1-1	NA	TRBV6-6	CASSYPNLDPTTEAFF	TGTGCCAGCAGTTACCCAAACCTTGACCCGACCACTGAAGCTTTCTTT
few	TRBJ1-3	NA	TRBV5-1	CASSFAGEGNTIYF	TGCGCCAGCAGCTTTGCAGGGGAAGGAAACACCATATATTTT
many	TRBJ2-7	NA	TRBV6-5	CASMVLGGYEQYF	TGTGCCAGCATGGTTCTAGGGGGCTACGAGCAGTACTTC
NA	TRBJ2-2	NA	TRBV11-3	CASSLSTLTGELFF	TGTGCCAGCAGCTTATCGACCCTCACCGGGGAGCTGTTTTTT
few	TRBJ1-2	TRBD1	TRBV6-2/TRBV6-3	CASSRPGTGSCF	TGTGCCAGCAGCCGTCCCGGGACAGGTTCCTGCTTC
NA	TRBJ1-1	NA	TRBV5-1	CASSQQGSEAFF	TGCGCCAGCAGTCAACAGGGCTCTGAAGCTTTCTTT
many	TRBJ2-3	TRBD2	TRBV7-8	CASSPRPGGLTDTQYF	TGTGCCAGCAGCCCCCGTCCGGGGGGACTCACAGATACGCAGTATTTT
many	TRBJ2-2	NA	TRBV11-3	CASSLGSPLNTGELFF	TGTGCCAGCAGCCTAGGGTCCCCCCTTAACACCGGGGAGCTGTTTTTT
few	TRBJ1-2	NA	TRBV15	CATSRDSYYGYTF	TGTGCCACCAGCAGAGACAGCTACTATGGCTACACCTTC
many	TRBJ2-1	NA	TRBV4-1	CASSQVLSARTGPRGNEQFF	TGCGCCAGCAGCCAAGTCCTTTCCGCCCGAACAGGGCCGCGAGGGAATGAGCAGTTCTTC
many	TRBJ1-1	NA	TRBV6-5	CASSSPREGNTEAFF	TGTGCCAGCAGTTCCCCCAGAGAAGGGAACACTGAAGCTTTCTTT
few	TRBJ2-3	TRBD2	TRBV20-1	CSARAPLAGAHTDTQYF	TGCAGTGCTAGAGCCCCCCTAGCGGGGGCTCACACAGATACGCAGTATTTT
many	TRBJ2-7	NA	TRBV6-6	CASSLYGEQGGEQYF	TGTGCCAGCAGTCTCTACGGGGAACAAGGGGGCGAGCAGTACTTC
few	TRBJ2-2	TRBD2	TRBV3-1	CASSSTSGNTGELFF	TGTGCCAGCAGTTCTACTAGCGGGAACACCGGGGAGCTGTTTTTT
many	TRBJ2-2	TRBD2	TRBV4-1	CASSRRTSGNTGELFF	TGCGCCAGCAGCCGCCGGACTAGCGGAAACACCGGGGAGCTGTTTTTT
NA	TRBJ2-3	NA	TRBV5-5	CASSLLDQTTDTQYF	TGTGCCAGCAGCTTGTTGGATCAGACAACAGATACGCAGTATTTT
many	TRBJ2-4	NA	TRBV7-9	CASSTIGKNIQYF	TGTGCCAGCAGCACGATAGGGAAAAACATTCAGTACTTC
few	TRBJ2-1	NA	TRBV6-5	CASNRDITADEQFF	TGTGCCAGCAACCGGGACATAACTGCAGATGAGCAGTTCTTC
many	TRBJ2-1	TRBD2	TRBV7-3	CASSPQPNGGNEQFF	TGTGCCAGCAGCCCCCAACCCAACGGGGGGAATGAGCAGTTCTTC
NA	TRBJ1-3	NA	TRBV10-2	CASIADSGNTIYF	TGCGCCAGCATAGCAGACTCTGGAAACACCATATATTTT
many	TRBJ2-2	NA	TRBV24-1	CATSDYRGGNTGELFF	TGTGCCACCAGTGACTACAGGGGGGGGAACACCGGGGAGCTGTTTTTT
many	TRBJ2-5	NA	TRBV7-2	CASSPLRSKTQYF	TGTGCCAGCAGCCCTCTCCGCAGTAAGACCCAGTACTTC
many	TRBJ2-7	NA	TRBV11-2	CASSLVFSEQYF	TGTGCCAGCAGCTTAGTCTTCAGCGAGCAGTACTTC
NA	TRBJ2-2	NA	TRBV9	CASSVVPTGELFF	TGTGCCAGCAGCGTAGTACCCACCGGGGAGCTGTTTTTT
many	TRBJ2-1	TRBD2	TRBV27	CASSLSSGIFYNEQFF	TGTGCCAGCAGTTTATCTAGCGGGATTTTCTACAATGAGCAGTTCTTC
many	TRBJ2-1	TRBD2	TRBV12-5	CASGLADVAGVWGEQFF	TGTGCTAGTGGTTTGGCCGATGTAGCGGGAGTCTGGGGTGAGCAGTTCTTC
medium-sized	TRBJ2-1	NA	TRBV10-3	CAISEAKVSGSFADEQFF	TGTGCCATCAGTGAGGCCAAAGTCAGCGGTTCCTTCGCAGATGAGCAGTTCTTC
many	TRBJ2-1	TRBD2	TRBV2	CASKGTSVANEQFF	TGTGCCAGCAAAGGGACTAGCGTCGCCAATGAGCAGTTCTTC
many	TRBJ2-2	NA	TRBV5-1	CASASERSTIGTGELFF	TGCGCCAGCGCCTCTGAACGGTCCACCATTGGCACCGGGGAGCTGTTTTTT